The 5 T cell receptor beta chains reported below all come from one sample, sequenced in a study of blood T cell repertoires in COVID-19. Generated by immunoSEQ multiplex PCR, the TCRdb table keeps only in-frame clones and is missing some. Counted here are approximately 280,000 clones, around 86% occurring once; the ten biggest clones make up 2% to 2.5%. Sequences were obtained from peripheral blood. These receptors came from a man aged 50 to 60 with acute or convalescent COVID-19.

The rearrangement uses TRBV18 and TRBJ1-1, with 10 positions matching TRBD1. Germline assignment: CDR1 KGHSH and CDR2 LQKENI. CDR3 length: 15 amino acids. V lost 7 bases to trimming and J lost 0 bases; unmatched junction nucleotides: 5. CDR3 sequence reads: CASFNDRGLNTEAFF. The CDR3, as DNA: TGTGCCAGCTTCAACGACAGGGGGCTGAACACTGAAGCTTTCTTT.

In this sample, this clone turned up once. CDR3 in amino acids: CAWSDRGTEAFF. The CDR3 region has the DNA TGTGCCTGGAGCGACAGGGGCACTGAAGCTTTCTTT. This chain joins TRBV30 and TRBJ1-1; 8 bases align to TRBD1. From germline, CDR1 is GTSNPN and CDR2 SVGIG (reference sequence). V gave up 3 bases and J gave up 4 bases; unmatched junction bases: 1. This CDR3 has 12 amino acids.

The chain recombines TRBV4-1 with TRBJ2-2; 14 bases align to TRBD2. Germline V gene lookup returns CDR1 MGHRA and CDR2 YSYEKL. CDR3 size: 17 residues. Germline trimming cut 4 bases from V and 5 bases from J; bases unmatched to any gene: 6. The CDR3 bases are TGCGCCAGCAGCCCCGGACTAGCGGGGGGCCCGACCGGGGAGCTGTTTTTT. The encoded protein is CASSPGLAGGPTGELFF.

The V and J genes are TRBV5-6 and TRBJ1-2; D might be TRBD1 (5 bases). Trimming cost V 0 bases and J 8 bases, with 8 bases left between them. The CDR3 spans 12 residues. Germline CDR1 is SGHDT and CDR2 is YYEEEE. DNA for the CDR3: TGTGCCAGCAGCTTGGGGCAGGGAGGCTACACCTTC. It codes for CASSLGQGGYTF.

V gene TRBV5-6 combines with J gene TRBJ1-2; tentative D call: TRBD1 (6 bases). Germline V gives CDR1 SGHDT, CDR2 YYEEEE. The CDR3 is made up of 14 amino acids. The germline V and J ends were trimmed by 1 base and 7 bases, with 14 bases remaining between them. The CDR3 sequence is CASSLRAGEGGYTF. DNA for the CDR3: TGTGCCAGCAGCTTGAGGGCAGGGGAAGGTGGCTACACCTTC.